The 27 T cell receptor beta chains below all came from one sample that was sequenced in a study of T cell responses to AZD1222 COVID-19 vaccine. Clones were read by immunoSEQ multiplex PCR, and TCRdb kept only the in-frame ones, dropping some. This table holds 170,000 or so clones, 90% found once. Sequenced material: peripheral blood, taken on day 0 of AZD1222 vaccination. The receptors here all came from an adult in good health.

The rearrangement uses TRBV27 and TRBJ2-3; weak D call: TRBD2 (7 bases). There are 14 residues in the CDR3. CDR1 and CDR2 (germline): MNHEY, SMNVEV (reference sequence). Between the trimmed V and J ends, which lost 2 bases and 4 bases, there was a span of 10 bases. CDR3 coding DNA: TGTGCCAGCAGTTTAGGGGGGGCGGCAGATACGCAGTATTTT. This codes for CASSLGGAADTQYF.

V and J are TRBV5-6 and TRBJ1-5; no definite D call. Trimming left V 4 bases short and J 4 bases short, with 6 bases between. CDR3 length equals 12 residues. From germline, CDR1 is SGHDT and CDR2 YYEEEE. In DNA, the CDR3 is TGTGCCAGCAGCGGGGTTAATCAGCCCCAGCATTTT. Its protein product is CASSGVNQPQHF.

The rearrangement links TRBV7-9 to TRBJ1-2; D may be TRBD1 (5 bases). The V end lost 5 bases, the J end lost 5 bases, and 15 bases lay between the germline ends. The CDR3 has 14 residues. Germline V gives CDR1 SEHNR, CDR2 FQNEAQ (reference sequence). The CDR3 bases are TGTGCCAGCAGCGTGGGCGCAGGACAATATGGCTACACCTTC. This gives the protein CASSVGAGQYGYTF.

The chain's CDR3 is CASSLVSFGLAANEQFF. In nucleotides, the CDR3 is TGTGCCAGCAGCTTAGTCTCTTTTGGACTAGCGGCGAATGAGCAGTTCTTC. J is TRBJ2-1 and V is TRBV7-6, with 10 nucleotides matching TRBD2. Germline loops: CDR1 SGHVS, CDR2 FNYEAQ. The junction had 10 bases not matched to a gene; V was cut back by 1 base and J by 7 bases. The CDR3 is made up of 17 amino acids.

J is TRBJ1-6 and V is TRBV5-8; D remains unclear. V was pared by 4 bases and J by 2 bases, with 13 bases between. Germline assignment: CDR1 SGHTS and CDR2 YDEGEE. This CDR3 contains 16 residues. CDR3 in DNA: TGTGCCAGCAGCGTCTCGGCCCAGACCTATAATTCACCCCTCCACTTT. Amino acid sequence: CASSVSAQTYNSPLHF.

This sequence joins TRBV19 and TRBJ1-1; 8 nucleotides align to TRBD1. Losses at the gene ends were 7 bases for V and 6 bases for J; bases not matched to a gene: 10. CDR3 size: 14 residues. Germline V gives CDR1 LNHDA, CDR2 SQIVND (reference sequence). The CDR3 loop is CASTMDREIAEAFF. The CDR3 coding sequence is TGTGCCAGTACCATGGACAGGGAGATCGCTGAAGCTTTCTTT.

Comments on this clone: The same CDR3 arises from other DNA sequences in this sample as well. The chain couples TRBV7-9 to TRBJ1-2; D is unresolved. The V and J ends lost 1 base and 4 bases respectively, with 4 bases between them. CDR1 is SEHNR, CDR2 FQNEAQ, per germline (reference sequence). This CDR3 is 12 amino acids long. CDR3 loop: CASSLEGYGYTF. In DNA, the CDR3 is TGTGCCAGCAGCTTAGAGGGCTATGGCTACACCTTC.

The chain carries TRBV6-1 and TRBJ2-3; tentative D call: TRBD1 (6 bases). Trimming removed 2 bases from V and 2 bases from J, with 14 bases in between. Germline CDR1 reads MNHNS; CDR2 reads SASEGT. The CDR3 runs to 16 residues. The CDR3 reads CASSESGTWNTDTQYF. As DNA, the CDR3 is TGTGCCAGCAGTGAATCCGGGACATGGAACACAGATACGCAGTATTTT.

The J gene is TRBJ2-3, the V gene TRBV6-2 or TRBV6-3; the match to TRBD1 covers 7 bases. Germline assignment: CDR1 MNHEY and CDR2 SVGEGT. V lost 2 bases, J lost 4 bases, and 12 bases stayed unmatched. The CDR3 has 17 residues. CDR3 sequence: CASSYLPSTGIADTQYF. In DNA form, the CDR3 reads TGTGCCAGCAGTTACCTCCCCTCGACAGGGATTGCAGATACGCAGTATTTT.

This clone was found once. CDR3 amino acids: CASSIRAQGAGAFF. CDR3 nucleotide sequence: TGTGCCAGTAGTATCCGAGCTCAGGGGGCTGGGGCTTTCTTT. The chain employs TRBV19 and TRBJ1-1; 8 bases are shared with TRBD1. Looked up from germline, CDR1 is LNHDA and CDR2 is SQIVND (reference sequence). This CDR3 contains 14 residues. J lost 11 bases, V lost 3 bases, and 11 bases had no gene match.

This clone was counted a few times. The chain is built from TRBV4-1 and TRBJ2-5; D call uncertain. This CDR3 comprises 14 residues. Between the trimmed V and J ends, which lost 2 bases and 0 bases, there was a span of 7 bases. The germline CDR1 and CDR2 sequences are MGHRA and YSYEKL. This CDR3 is CASSQIANQETQYF. Written as DNA, the CDR3 is TGCGCCAGCAGCCAAATCGCCAACCAAGAGACCCAGTACTTC.

This chain joins TRBV6-5 and TRBJ2-7; D gene ambiguous. The CDR3 consists of 14 residues. V was pared by 2 bases and J by 5 bases, with 13 bases between. Germline CDR1 is MNHEY and CDR2 is SVGAGI. CDR3 in amino acids: CASSYETPQDEQYF. The DNA of the CDR3 is TGTGCCAGCAGTTACGAGACCCCCCAGGACGAGCAGTACTTC.

This clone was recorded once. DNA of the CDR3: TGTGCCAGCAGTTCCGGGCCGTACACAGATACGCAGTATTTT. Protein sequence: CASSSGPYTDTQYF. This rearrangement joins TRBV6-5 to TRBJ2-3; D is unresolved. CDR1 and CDR2 (germline): MNHEY, SVGAGI. The V and J ends lost 4 bases and 2 bases respectively, with 10 bases between them. CDR3 length equals 14 residues.

This clone has a handful of counts. The chain combines TRBV28 with TRBJ1-5; 7 bases align to TRBD1. The CDR3 sequence is 18 residues long. The germline gives CDR1 MDHEN, CDR2 SYDVKM. J gave up 1 base and V 5 bases, and 14 bases lay outside the gene matches. The CDR3 here is CASSPRDSLLLSNQPQHF. As DNA, the CDR3 is TGTGCCAGCAGTCCCCGGGACAGTCTTCTTCTGAGCAATCAGCCCCAGCATTTT.

The V call is TRBV6-5, the J call TRBJ1-5; no definite D call. Germline values: CDR1 MNHEY, CDR2 SVGAGI. V shed 0 bases and J shed 10 bases, with 16 bases lying between them. This CDR3 has 15 residues. CDR3 protein: CASSYSSPGYFPQHF. The CDR3 region has the DNA TGTGCCAGCAGTTACTCTTCCCCAGGATATTTTCCCCAGCATTTT.

This clone was seen a single time. The chain links TRBV7-2 to TRBJ1-1; D remains unclear. Trimming took 3 bases from V and 7 from J, leaving 12 bases between them. The CDR3 is 13 amino acids. The V gene's germline CDR1 is SGHTA and CDR2 FQGNSA. CDR3 protein: CASSFKGRIEAFF. The CDR3, as DNA: TGTGCCAGCAGCTTTAAAGGGCGCATTGAAGCTTTCTTT.

The V call is TRBV18, the J call TRBJ2-7; unclear D gene. CDR3 length equals 14 residues. The V and J ends lost 0 bases and 2 bases respectively, with 8 bases between them. Germline values: CDR1 KGHSH, CDR2 LQKENI. In DNA, the CDR3 is TGTGCCAGCTCACCACCGAGCCCGGCCTACGAGCAGTACTTC. It codes for CASSPPSPAYEQYF. Complete variable domain (other parts from reference TRBV18 and TRBJ2-7): NAGVMQNPRHLVRRRGQEARLRCSPMKGHSHVYWYRQLPEEGLKFMVYLQKENIIDESGMPKERFSAEFPKEGPSILRIQQVVRGDSAAYFCASSPPSPAYEQYFGPGTRLTVT.

The chain combines TRBV2 with TRBJ2-7; tentatively, D is TRBD1 (5 bases). Germline assignment: CDR1 SNHLY and CDR2 FYNNEI. Trimming left V 5 bases short and J 7 bases short, with 12 bases between. There are 12 residues in the CDR3. CDR3 nucleotide sequence: TGTGCCAGCAGTTTCGACCAGGGTGAGCAGTACTTC. It yields the protein CASSFDQGEQYF.

V is TRBV6-5 and J is TRBJ2-3; no reliable D call. The CDR3 contains 13 residues. CDR1 is MNHEY, CDR2 SVGAGI, per germline. V lost 2 bases and J lost 2, with 5 bases in between. As DNA, the CDR3 is TGTGCCAGCAGTTACAAGGACACAGATACGCAGTATTTT. Protein product: CASSYKDTDTQYF.

V gene TRBV11-2 combines with J gene TRBJ1-2; no reliable D call. The germline V gene has CDR1 SGHAT and CDR2 FQNNGV. The CDR3 extends over 15 amino acids. The ends were cut back, 0 bases at V and 4 bases at J, with 12 bases in the middle. The chain's CDR3 is CASSLDLWQTYGYTF. CDR3 bases: TGTGCCAGCAGCTTAGATTTGTGGCAGACCTATGGCTACACCTTC.

V and J are TRBV7-2 and TRBJ2-7, with D perhaps matching TRBD1 (5 bases). The CDR3 length is 14 residues. The V gene lost 3 bases and the J gene lost 0 bases, with 9 bases spanning the gap. Germline V lookup: CDR1 SGHTA, CDR2 FQGNSA. CDR3 nucleotides: TGTGCCAGCAGCTTGACAGCTAGCTCCTACGAGCAGTACTTC. Translated, it gives CASSLTASSYEQYF.

The chain combines TRBV2 with TRBJ1-3, with D unclear. The CDR3 is 13 residues long. With 5 bases removed from V and 4 bases from J, the gap between germline ends came to 9 bases. Germline V gene data show CDR1 as SNHLY and CDR2 as FYNNEI. The CDR3 DNA follows: TGTGCCAGCAGTTGGGAAGGGGGAAACACCATATATTTT. Translation: CASSWEGGNTIYF.

CDR3 sequence: CASSPTRTERLNYGYTF. As DNA, the CDR3 is TGTGCCAGCAGCCCCACGAGGACGGAGCGACTTAACTATGGCTACACCTTC. V gene TRBV7-3 combines with J gene TRBJ1-2, with no clear D. CDR1 and CDR2 from the germline V gene are SGHTA and FQGTGA. Trimming stripped 5 bases from V and 1 base from J, with 20 bases between. The length of the CDR3 is 17 residues. Full variable domain (outside the CDR3, taken from reference TRBV7-3 and TRBJ1-2): GAGVSQTPSNKVTEKGKYVELRCDPISGHTALYWYRQSLGQGPEFLIYFQGTGAADDSGLPNDRFFAVRPEGSVSTLKIQRTERGDSAVYLCASSPTRTERLNYGYTFGSGTRLTVV.

The CDR3 DNA follows: TGTGCCAGCAGCCTGGGACCCGGAGCAGGCAATCAGCCCCAGCATTTT. It yields the protein CASSLGPGAGNQPQHF. The chain recombines TRBV5-6 with TRBJ1-5; D possibly corresponds to TRBD1 (5 bases). Germline V gene sequence: CDR1 SGHDT, CDR2 YYEEEE. The CDR3 has 16 residues. Trimming removed 4 bases at V and 2 bases at J, with 16 bases between.

This clone appeared a single time. The V call is TRBV5-6, the J call TRBJ1-4, with D possibly being TRBD1 (5 bases). The germline V gene has CDR1 SGHDT and CDR2 YYEEEE. The CDR3 is 15 residues long. V was trimmed by 4 bases and J by 8 bases, leaving 18 bases between them. Here the CDR3 reads CASSPPGREGEKLFF. In nucleotides, the CDR3 is TGTGCCAGCAGCCCCCCCGGCAGGGAAGGCGAAAAACTGTTTTTT.

The J gene is TRBJ2-1, the V gene TRBV4-2; TRBD2 aligns across 12 bases. V lost 7 bases, J lost 4 bases, and 8 bases stayed unmatched. This CDR3 comprises 16 residues. CDR1 and CDR2 (germline): LGHNA, YNFKEQ. The CDR3 loop reads CASTRLAGATYNEQFF. CDR3 bases: TGTGCCAGCACAAGACTAGCGGGGGCAACTTACAATGAGCAGTTCTTC.

The genes are TRBV7-8 and TRBJ2-2; D unclear. This CDR3 comprises 16 residues. V lost 5 bases, J lost 0 bases, and 13 bases lay in between. From germline, CDR1 is SGHVS and CDR2 FQNEAQ. The CDR3 loop is CASSPNPGANTGELFF. CDR3 DNA sequence: TGTGCCAGCAGCCCAAACCCCGGCGCGAACACCGGGGAGCTGTTTTTT. The full variable domain, in which reference TRBV7-8 and TRBJ2-2 provide the parts outside the CDR3, is GAGVSQSPRYKVAKRGQDVALRCDPISGHVSLFWYQQALGQGPEFLTYFQNEAQLDKSGLPSDRFFAERPEGSVSTLKIQRTQQEDSAVYLCASSPNPGANTGELFFGEGSRLTVL.